The source of this T cell receptor (beta chain) is a study of T cell responses to AZD1222 COVID-19 vaccine. General study results and limits: Every sample of the repertoires postdated the peak T cell response.

Measured with immunoSEQ multiplex PCR; TCRdb has only the in-frame clones, and not every one. The sample has about 130,000 clones; 85% to 95% are singletons. A note on this clone: Its target is not known.

This CDR3 has 18 residues. Germline V lookup: CDR1 SGDLS, CDR2 YYNGEE. Germline trimming cut 0 bases from V and 5 bases from J; bases unmatched to any gene: 12. Second-dose intervals near 4 or 12 weeks were combined. This clonotype originated in an adult who received the AZD1222 COVID-19 vaccine. The sequencing here drew on peripheral blood, taken 28 days after the second AZD1222 dose. The rearrangement uses TRBV9 and TRBJ2-1, with 9 positions matching TRBD2. The CDR3 coding sequence is TGTGCCAGCAGCGTAGACCCTAGCGGGGTCACTGCTCACAATGAGCAGTTCTTC. It codes for CASSVDPSGVTAHNEQFF.